The 2 T cell receptor beta chains in this list originate from one sample, sequenced in a study of blood T cell repertoires in COVID-19. The data were produced by immunoSEQ multiplex PCR, yet TCRdb's version contains in-frame clones alone and is incomplete. Here the sample spans some 200,000 clones, around 82% being singletons. Input material: PBMCs or T cells enriched from blood (not recorded which). The receptors shown here come from a woman aged 55 to 70 with acute COVID-19.

The chain recombines TRBV18 with TRBJ1-5; 8 bases are a match to TRBD1. CDR1 is KGHSH and CDR2 is LQKENI in the germline V gene. The CDR3 extends over 15 amino acids. V lost 4 bases to trimming and J lost 5 bases; unmatched junction nucleotides: 7. CDR3 in DNA: TGTGCCAGCTCACGCCACAGGGGGACCCATCAGCCCCAGCATTTT. Protein: CASSRHRGTHQPQHF.

The V gene is TRBV29-1, the J gene TRBJ2-3, with D possibly matching TRBD1 (5 bases). CDR1 and CDR2 (germline): SQVTM, ANQGSEA. This CDR3 is 13 amino acids long. Trimming took 0 bases from V and 6 from J, leaving 10 bases between them. The CDR3 DNA reads as TGCAGCGTTGAAGAAACCTCAGGGGATACGCAGTATTTT. Translation gives CSVEETSGDTQYF.